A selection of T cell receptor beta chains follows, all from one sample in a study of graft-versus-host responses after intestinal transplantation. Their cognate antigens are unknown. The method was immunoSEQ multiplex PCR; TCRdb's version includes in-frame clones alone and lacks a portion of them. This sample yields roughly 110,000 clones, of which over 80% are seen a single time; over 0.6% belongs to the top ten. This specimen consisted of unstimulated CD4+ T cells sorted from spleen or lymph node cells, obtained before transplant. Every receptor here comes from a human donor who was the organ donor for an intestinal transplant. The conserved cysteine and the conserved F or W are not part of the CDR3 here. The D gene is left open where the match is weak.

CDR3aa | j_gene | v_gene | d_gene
ASSGRAGHTYEQY | TRBJ2-7 | TRBV5-1 | NA
ASSLEGPGQGAYEQY | TRBJ2-7 | TRBV7-9 | TRBD1
ASSLNQPGRAGNTIY | TRBJ1-3 | TRBV7-9 | NA
ASSLLYPATDTQY | TRBJ2-3 | TRBV7-3 | NA
SARNGGYT | TRBJ1-2 | TRBV20-1 | NA
ASSIFFDPSSYNEQF | TRBJ2-1 | TRBV19 | NA
ASSLGVNTEAF | TRBJ1-1 | TRBV5-1 | NA
ASSQQGSVGEQY | TRBJ2-7 | TRBV27 | TRBD1
ASSQDPRWIVVSYNEQF | TRBJ2-1 | TRBV4-1 | NA
ASSGDRGKRGYT | TRBJ1-2 | TRBV9 | TRBD1
ASIEGELRTDTQY | TRBJ2-3 | TRBV11-2 | NA
ASSLTRGFQETQY | TRBJ2-5 | TRBV7-2 | NA
ASSLGPSGGVNEQF | TRBJ2-1 | TRBV11-2 | TRBD2
AISGTRQGYT | TRBJ1-2 | TRBV10-3 | NA
ASSEIWDMNEKLF | TRBJ1-4 | TRBV10-1 | NA
ASSLVGQIQETQY | TRBJ2-5 | TRBV5-1 | NA
ASSVDSGPYEQY | TRBJ2-7 | TRBV9 | NA
ASSEVSQRQPQH | TRBJ1-5 | TRBV2 | NA
ASSPGQGVGQPQH | TRBJ1-5 | TRBV18 | TRBD1
ASRPLTGRFNQPQH | TRBJ1-5 | TRBV19 | NA
ASSVVGFTDTQY | TRBJ2-3 | TRBV2 | NA
ASSLGGTRDTGELL | TRBJ2-2 | TRBV11-3 | NA
AWSKTRGSLDTGWEQY | TRBJ2-7 | TRBV30 | NA
ASSSSPRGGTEAF | TRBJ1-1 | TRBV5-6 | NA
ASSLSGKTEAF | TRBJ1-1 | TRBV5-1 | NA
ATRQVSSGNTIY | TRBJ1-3 | TRBV19 | NA
ASSLQGRETQY | TRBJ2-5 | TRBV7-2 | NA
ASSYFSAIGAYEQY | TRBJ2-7 | TRBV6-5 | NA
ASSTPGTGNTEAF | TRBJ1-1 | TRBV5-6 | TRBD1
ASSGDPDKQY | TRBJ2-5 | TRBV6-1 | NA
ASSVSSLAKNIQY | TRBJ2-4 | TRBV2 | NA
ASSSGGLATDTQY | TRBJ2-3 | TRBV11-2 | TRBD2
ASSSAGTVNTEAF | TRBJ1-1 | TRBV28 | TRBD1